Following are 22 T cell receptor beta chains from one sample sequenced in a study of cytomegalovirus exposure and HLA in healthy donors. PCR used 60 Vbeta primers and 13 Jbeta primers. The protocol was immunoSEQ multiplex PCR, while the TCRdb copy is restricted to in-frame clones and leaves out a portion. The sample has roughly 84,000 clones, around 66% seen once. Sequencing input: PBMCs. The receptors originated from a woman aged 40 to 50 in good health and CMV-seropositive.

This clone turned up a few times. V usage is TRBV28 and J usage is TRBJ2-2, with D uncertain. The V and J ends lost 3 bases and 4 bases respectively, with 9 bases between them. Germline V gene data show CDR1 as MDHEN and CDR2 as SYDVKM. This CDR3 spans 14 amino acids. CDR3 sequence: CASSLSYSTGELFF. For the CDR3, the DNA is TGTGCCAGCAGTTTGTCGTACAGCACCGGGGAGCTGTTTTTT.

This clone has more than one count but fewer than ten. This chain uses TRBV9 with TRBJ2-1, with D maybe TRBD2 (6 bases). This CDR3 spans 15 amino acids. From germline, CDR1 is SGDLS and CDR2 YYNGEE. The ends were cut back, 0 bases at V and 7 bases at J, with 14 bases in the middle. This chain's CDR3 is CASSVEGRRVNEQFF. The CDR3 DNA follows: TGTGCCAGCAGCGTAGAGGGTAGGAGGGTGAATGAGCAGTTCTTC.

CDR3 residues: CASSMFGRSLQETQYF. The CDR3 bases are TGTGCCAGTAGTATGTTCGGCAGGTCACTCCAAGAGACCCAGTACTTC. This chain joins TRBV19 and TRBJ2-5; D gene unclear. V lost 3 bases and J 1 base, leaving 15 bases between the germline ends. The CDR3 length is 16 residues. Germline V gene sequence: CDR1 LNHDA, CDR2 SQIVND (reference sequence).

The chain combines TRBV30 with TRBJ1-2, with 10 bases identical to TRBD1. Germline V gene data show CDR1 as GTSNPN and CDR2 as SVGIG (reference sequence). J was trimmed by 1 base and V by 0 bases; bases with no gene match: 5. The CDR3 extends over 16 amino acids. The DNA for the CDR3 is TGTGCCTGGAGTGTGGGACAGGGGATCCTTAACTATGGCTACACCTTC. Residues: CAWSVGQGILNYGYTF.

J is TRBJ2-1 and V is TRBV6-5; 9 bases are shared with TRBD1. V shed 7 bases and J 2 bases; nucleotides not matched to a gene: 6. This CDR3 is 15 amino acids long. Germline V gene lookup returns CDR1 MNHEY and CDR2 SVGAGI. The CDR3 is CASTLDRGTYNEQFF. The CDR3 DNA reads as TGTGCCAGCACCCTGGACAGGGGTACCTACAATGAGCAGTTCTTC.

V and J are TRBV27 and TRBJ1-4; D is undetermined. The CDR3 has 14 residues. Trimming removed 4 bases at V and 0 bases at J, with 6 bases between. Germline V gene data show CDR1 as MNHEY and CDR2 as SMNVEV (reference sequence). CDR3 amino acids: CASSYGATNEKLFF. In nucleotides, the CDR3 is TGTGCCAGCAGTTACGGGGCAACTAATGAAAAACTGTTTTTT.

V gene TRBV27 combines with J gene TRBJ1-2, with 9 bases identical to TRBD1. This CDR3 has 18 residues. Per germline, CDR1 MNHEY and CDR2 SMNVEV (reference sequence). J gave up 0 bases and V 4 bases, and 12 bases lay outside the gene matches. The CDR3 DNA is TGTGCCAGCAGTTCCCTCCCTCGGACAGGGGAGGCTAACTATGGCTACACCTTC. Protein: CASSSLPRTGEANYGYTF.

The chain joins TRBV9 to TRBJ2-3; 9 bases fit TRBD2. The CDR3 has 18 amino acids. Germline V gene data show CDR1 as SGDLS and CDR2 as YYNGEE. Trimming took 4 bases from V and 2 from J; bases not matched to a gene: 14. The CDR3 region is CASSFGAGGPYATDTQYF. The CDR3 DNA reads TGTGCCAGCAGCTTCGGGGCGGGAGGGCCTTATGCCACAGATACGCAGTATTTT.

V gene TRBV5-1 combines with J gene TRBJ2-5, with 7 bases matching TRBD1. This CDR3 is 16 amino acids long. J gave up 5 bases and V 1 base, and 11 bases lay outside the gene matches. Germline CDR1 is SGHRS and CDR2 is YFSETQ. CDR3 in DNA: TGCGCCAGCAGCTTGTTTTTATCAGGGGGTGAGGAGACCCAGTACTTC. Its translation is CASSLFLSGGEETQYF. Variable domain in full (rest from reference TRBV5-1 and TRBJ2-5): KAGVTQTPRYLIKTRGQQVTLSCSPISGHRSVSWYQQTPGQGLQFLFEYFSETQRNKGNFPGRFSGRQFSNSRSEMNVSTLELGDSALYLCASSLFLSGGEETQYFGPGTRLLVL.

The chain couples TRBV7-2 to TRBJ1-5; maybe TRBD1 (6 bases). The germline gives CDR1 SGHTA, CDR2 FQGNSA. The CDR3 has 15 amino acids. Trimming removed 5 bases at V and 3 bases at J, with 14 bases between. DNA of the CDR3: TGTGCCAGCAGCCCCCAGGACAGAGTCAATCAGCCCCAGCATTTT. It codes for CASSPQDRVNQPQHF.

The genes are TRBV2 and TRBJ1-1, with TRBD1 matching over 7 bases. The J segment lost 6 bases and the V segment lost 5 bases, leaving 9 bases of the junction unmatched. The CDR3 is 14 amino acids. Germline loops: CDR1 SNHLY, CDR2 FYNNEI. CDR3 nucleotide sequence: TGTGCCAGCAGTCCAGGGGGGCCCTTCCCTGAAGCTTTCTTT. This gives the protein CASSPGGPFPEAFF.

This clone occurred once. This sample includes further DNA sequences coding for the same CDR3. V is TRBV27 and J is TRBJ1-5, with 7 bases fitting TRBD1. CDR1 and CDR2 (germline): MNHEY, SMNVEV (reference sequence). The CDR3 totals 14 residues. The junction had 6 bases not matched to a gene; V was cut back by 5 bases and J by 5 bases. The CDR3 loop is CASSLRGTHQPQHF. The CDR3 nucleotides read TGTGCCAGCAGTCTCAGGGGGACACATCAGCCCCAGCATTTT.

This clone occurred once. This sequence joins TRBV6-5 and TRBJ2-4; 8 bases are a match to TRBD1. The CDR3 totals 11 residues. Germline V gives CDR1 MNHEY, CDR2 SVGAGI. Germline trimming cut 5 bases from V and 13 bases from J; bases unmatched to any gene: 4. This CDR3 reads CASSGQGLQYF. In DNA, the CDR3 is TGTGCCAGCAGTGGACAGGGCCTACAGTACTTC.

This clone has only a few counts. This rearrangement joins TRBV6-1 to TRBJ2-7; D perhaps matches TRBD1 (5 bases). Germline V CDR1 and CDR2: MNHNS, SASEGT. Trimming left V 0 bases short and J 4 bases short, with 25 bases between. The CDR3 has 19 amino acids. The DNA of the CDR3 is TGTGCCAGCAGTGAAGCACGACAGTTCGTCGGGCGTGGATCATACGAGCAGTACTTC. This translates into CASSEARQFVGRGSYEQYF.

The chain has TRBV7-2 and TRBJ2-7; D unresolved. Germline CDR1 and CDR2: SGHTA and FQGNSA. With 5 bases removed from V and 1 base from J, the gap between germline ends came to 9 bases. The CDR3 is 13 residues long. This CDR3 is CASSRQKSYEQYF. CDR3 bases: TGTGCCAGCAGCAGACAAAAATCCTACGAGCAGTACTTC.

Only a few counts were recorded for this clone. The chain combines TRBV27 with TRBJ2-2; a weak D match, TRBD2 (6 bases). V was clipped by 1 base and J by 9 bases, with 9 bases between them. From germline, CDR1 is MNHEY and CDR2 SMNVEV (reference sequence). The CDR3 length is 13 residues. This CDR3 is CASSLWGRRELFF. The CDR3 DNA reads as TGTGCCAGCAGTTTATGGGGGAGGCGGGAGCTGTTTTTT.

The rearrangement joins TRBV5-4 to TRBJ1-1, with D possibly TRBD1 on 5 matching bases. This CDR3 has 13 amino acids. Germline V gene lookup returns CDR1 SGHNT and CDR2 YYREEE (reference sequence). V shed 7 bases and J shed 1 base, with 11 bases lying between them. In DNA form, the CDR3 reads TGTGCCAGCTTTACGGGGGAGAACACTGAAGCTTTCTTT. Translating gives CASFTGENTEAFF.

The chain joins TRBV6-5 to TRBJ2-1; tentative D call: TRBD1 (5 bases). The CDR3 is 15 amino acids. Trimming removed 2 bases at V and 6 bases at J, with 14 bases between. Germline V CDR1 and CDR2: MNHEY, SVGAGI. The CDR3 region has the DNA TGTGCCAGCAGTTACGGGTCAGGGTGGGGCAATGAGCAGTTCTTC. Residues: CASSYGSGWGNEQFF.

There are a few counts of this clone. CDR3 sequence (DNA): TGCGCCAGCAGCCAAGATAGCGGGACAGGGGCCTACGAGCAGTACTTC. Amino acid sequence: CASSQDSGTGAYEQYF. V usage is TRBV4-1 and J usage is TRBJ2-5, with 10 bases aligning to TRBD1. Judging by the DNA end, TRBJ2-7 fits better; the J call may be wrong. The CDR3 is 16 amino acids. CDR1 MGHRA and CDR2 YSYEKL come from the germline V gene.

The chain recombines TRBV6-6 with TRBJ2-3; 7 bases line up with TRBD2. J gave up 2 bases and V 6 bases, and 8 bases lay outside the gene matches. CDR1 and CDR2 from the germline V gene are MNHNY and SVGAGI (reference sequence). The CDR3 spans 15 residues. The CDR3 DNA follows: TGTGCCAGCAGGCGCGGACTAGTACTCACAGATACGCAGTATTTT. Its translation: CASRRGLVLTDTQYF.

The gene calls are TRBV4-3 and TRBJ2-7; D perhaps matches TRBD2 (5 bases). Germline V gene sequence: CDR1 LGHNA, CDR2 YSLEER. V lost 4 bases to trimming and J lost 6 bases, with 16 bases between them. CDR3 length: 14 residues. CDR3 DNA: TGCGCCAGCAGCCTGAGCGGACCCTCCGTCGAGCAGTACTTC. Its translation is CASSLSGPSVEQYF.

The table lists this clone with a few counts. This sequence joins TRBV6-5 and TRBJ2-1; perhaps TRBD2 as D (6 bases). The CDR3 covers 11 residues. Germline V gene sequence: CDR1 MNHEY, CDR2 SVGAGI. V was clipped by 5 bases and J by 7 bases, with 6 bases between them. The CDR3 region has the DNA TGTGCCAGCAGTGGGGGGAATGAGCAGTTCTTC. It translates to CASSGGNEQFF.